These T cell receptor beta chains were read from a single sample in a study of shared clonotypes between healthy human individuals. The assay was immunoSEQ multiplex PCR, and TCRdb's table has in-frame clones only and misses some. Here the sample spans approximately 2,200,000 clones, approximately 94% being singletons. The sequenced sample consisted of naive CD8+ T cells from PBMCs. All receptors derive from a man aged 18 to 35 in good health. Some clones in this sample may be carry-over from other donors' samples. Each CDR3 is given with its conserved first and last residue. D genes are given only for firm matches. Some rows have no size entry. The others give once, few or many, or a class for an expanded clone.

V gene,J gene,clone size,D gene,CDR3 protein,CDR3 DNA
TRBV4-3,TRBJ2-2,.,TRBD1,CASSQPKRTGTHRTGELFF,TGCGCCAGCAGCCAACCGAAGCGGACAGGGACCCATCGCACCGGGGAGCTGTTTTTT
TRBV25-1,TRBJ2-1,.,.,CASSGAGTVYNEQFF,TGTGCCAGCAGTGGCGCGGGGACCGTCTACAATGAGCAGTTCTTC
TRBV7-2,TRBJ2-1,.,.,CASSSLFIPRDAGLFF,TGTGCCAGCAGCTCCCTCTTCATCCCCCGGGACGCGGGGCTGTTCTTC
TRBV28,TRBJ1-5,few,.,CASSLFQGQPQHF,TGTGCCAGCAGTTTATTCCAGGGGCAGCCCCAGCATTTT
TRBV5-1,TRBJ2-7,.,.,CASSLEQGPYEQYF,TGCGCCAGCAGCTTGGAACAGGGCCCTTACGAGCAGTACTTC
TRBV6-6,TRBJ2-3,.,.,CASGKAAGVLTDTQYF,TGTGCCAGCGGAAAAGCGGCAGGGGTGCTTACAGATACGCAGTATTTT
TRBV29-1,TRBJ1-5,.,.,CSATGGGNQPQHF,TGCAGCGCGACAGGCGGTGGCAATCAGCCCCAGCATTTT
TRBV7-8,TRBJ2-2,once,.,CASSLVRGNGELFF,TGTGCCAGCAGCTTAGTGAGGGGGAACGGGGAGCTGTTTTTT
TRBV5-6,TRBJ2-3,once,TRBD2,CASRLGLAGSTDTQYF,TGTGCCAGCAGACTCGGACTAGCGGGAAGCACAGATACGCAGTATTTT
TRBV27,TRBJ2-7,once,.,CASSLRGTGYEQYF,TGTGCCAGCAGTTTAAGAGGCACAGGTTACGAGCAGTACTTC
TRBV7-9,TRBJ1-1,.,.,CASSYPPGPPNTEAFF,TGTGCCAGCAGCTACCCCCCCGGGCCACCGAACACTGAAGCTTTCTTT
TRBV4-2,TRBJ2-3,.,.,CASSQGERLGTDTQYF,TGTGCCAGCAGCCAAGGAGAGAGATTGGGGACAGATACGCAGTATTTT
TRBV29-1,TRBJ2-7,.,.,CSVGERYSSYEQYF,TGCAGCGTTGGGGAGCGGTATAGCTCCTACGAGCAGTACTTC
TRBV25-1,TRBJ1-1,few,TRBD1,CASSGPGTGGTEAFF,TGTGCCAGCAGTGGCCCCGGGACAGGGGGCACTGAAGCTTTCTTT
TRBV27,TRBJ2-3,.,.,CASGQRGVYTDTQYF,TGTGCCAGCGGACAAAGGGGCGTTTACACAGATACGCAGTATTTT
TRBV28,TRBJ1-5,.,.,CASSFSGPQHF,TGTGCCAGCAGTTTTTCAGGGCCCCAGCATTTT
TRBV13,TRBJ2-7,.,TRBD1,CASSASTGVGVVEQYF,TGTGCCAGCAGCGCATCAACAGGGGTAGGGGTTGTCGAGCAGTACTTC
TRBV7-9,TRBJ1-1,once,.,CASSLVFPPEAFF,TGTGCCAGCAGCTTAGTATTCCCGCCCGAAGCTTTCTTT
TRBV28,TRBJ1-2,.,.,CASSLAPSGRGYGYTF,TGTGCCAGCAGTTTGGCCCCCAGTGGGAGGGGCTATGGCTACACCTTC
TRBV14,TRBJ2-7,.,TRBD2,CASSQSRDYTYEQYF,TGTGCCAGCAGCCAAAGCCGGGACTACACCTACGAGCAGTACTTC
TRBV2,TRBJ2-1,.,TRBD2,CASMESAGNEQFF,TGTGCCAGCATGGAATCAGCGGGGAATGAGCAGTTCTTC
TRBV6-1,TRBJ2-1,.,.,CASAEANGGRNEQFF,TGTGCCAGCGCCGAGGCGAACGGAGGGCGCAATGAGCAGTTCTTC
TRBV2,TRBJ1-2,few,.,CASSEALNGYTF,TGTGCCAGCAGTGAAGCGCTTAATGGCTACACCTTC
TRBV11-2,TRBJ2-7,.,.,CASSLRGAGEQYF,TGTGCCAGCAGCTTGAGAGGTGCCGGGGAGCAGTACTTC
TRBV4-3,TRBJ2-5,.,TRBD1,CASSQVRTGGRTTQYF,TGCGCCAGCAGCCAAGTCAGGACAGGGGGACGGACGACCCAGTACTTC
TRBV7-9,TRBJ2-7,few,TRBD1,CASSDRGLYEQYF,TGTGCCAGCAGCGACAGGGGGCTCTACGAGCAGTACTTC
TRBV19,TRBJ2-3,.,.,CASSIDLETPSTDTQYF,TGTGCCAGTAGTATAGATCTCGAGACACCAAGCACAGATACGCAGTATTTT
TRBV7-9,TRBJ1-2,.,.,CASSLSGTAEGYTF,TGTGCCAGCAGCTTATCGGGAACGGCGGAGGGCTACACCTTC
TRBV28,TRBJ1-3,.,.,CASSSGRFSGNTIYF,TGTGCCAGCAGTTCGGGACGGTTCTCTGGAAACACCATATATTTT
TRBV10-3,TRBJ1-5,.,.,CAISESLADYSNQPQHF,TGTGCCATCAGTGAGTCTTTGGCAGACTATAGCAATCAGCCCCAGCATTTT
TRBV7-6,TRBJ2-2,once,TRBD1,CASSVVTGVTGELFF,TGTGCCAGCAGCGTTGTGACAGGGGTCACCGGGGAGCTGTTTTTT
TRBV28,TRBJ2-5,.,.,CASSFDPILAQYF,TGTGCCAGCAGTTTTGACCCCATCTTGGCCCAGTACTTC
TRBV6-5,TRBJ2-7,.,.,CASSRAEGQQYF,TGTGCCAGCAGTCGGGCGGAGGGGCAGCAGTACTTC
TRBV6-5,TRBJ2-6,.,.,CASSYSDSGANVLTF,TGTGCCAGCAGTTACTCAGACTCTGGGGCCAACGTCCTGACTTTC
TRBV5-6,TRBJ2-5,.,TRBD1,CASSKGQGLLQETQYF,TGTGCCAGCAGCAAGGGACAGGGGCTCCTCCAAGAGACCCAGTACTTC
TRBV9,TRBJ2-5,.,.,CASSVRGGIQETQYF,TGTGCCAGCAGCGTTCGAGGGGGGATCCAAGAGACCCAGTACTTC
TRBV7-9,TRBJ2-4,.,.,CASSPRAKNIQYF,TGTGCCAGCAGCCCCCGGGCCAAAAACATTCAGTACTTC
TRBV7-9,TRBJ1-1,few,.,CASSFSGDTEAFF,TGTGCCAGCAGCTTTTCAGGGGACACTGAAGCTTTCTTT
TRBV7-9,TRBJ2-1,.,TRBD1,CASSLWDRVGGYEQFF,TGTGCCAGCAGCTTATGGGACAGGGTAGGAGGATATGAGCAGTTCTTC
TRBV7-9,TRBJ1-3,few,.,CASSFMHSGNTIYF,TGTGCCAGCAGCTTCATGCACTCTGGAAACACCATATATTTT
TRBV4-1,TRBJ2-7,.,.,CASSQGGSQRYEQYF,TGCGCCAGCAGCCAAGGAGGCTCACAGCGCTACGAGCAGTACTTC